A single sample gave rise to the 25 T cell receptor beta chains below, sequenced in a study of T cell changes during pregnancy in multiple sclerosis. Libraries were prepared by immunoSEQ multiplex PCR; TCRdb keeps only in-frame clonotypes and omits some of them. Of about 40,000 clones listed, over 80% were seen once; the top ten hold roughly 0.45%. The specimen comprised CD4+ T cells from peripheral blood mononuclear cells, sampled in the third trimester of pregnancy. The origin of the receptors is a female donor in good health, enrolled as a control in a pregnancy study.

The genes are TRBV18 and TRBJ2-7; D is possibly TRBD2 (5 bases). Germline-derived CDR1 and CDR2 are KGHSH and LQKENI. This CDR3 has 14 amino acids. Trimming shortened V by 0 bases and J by 3 bases, and 9 bases separated the two germline ends. The CDR3 loop is CASSPPGVNYEQYF. DNA for the CDR3: TGTGCCAGCTCACCACCCGGGGTAAACTACGAGCAGTACTTC.

The gene calls are TRBV30 and TRBJ2-5; no clear D gene. Germline V CDR1 and CDR2: GTSNPN, SVGIG (reference sequence). V was cut by 4 bases and J by 1 base, with 13 bases left in between. The CDR3 is 14 residues long. The CDR3: CAWNIGAFQETQYF. As DNA, the CDR3 is TGTGCCTGGAATATAGGAGCGTTCCAAGAGACCCAGTACTTC. Based on the CDR3 plus reference TRBV30 and TRBJ2-5, the full variable domain is SQTIHQWPATLVQPVGSPLSLECTVEGTSNPNLYWYRQAAGRGLQLLFYSVGIGQISSEVPQNLSASRPQDRQFILSSKKLLLSDSGFYLCAWNIGAFQETQYFGPGTRLLVL.

V is TRBV18 and J is TRBJ1-1, with D perhaps TRBD1 (5 bases). The length of the CDR3 is 16 residues. Trimming took off 4 bases at V and 0 bases at J, with 15 bases between the two ends. Germline CDR1 reads KGHSH; CDR2 reads LQKENI. In DNA, the CDR3 is TGTGCCAGCTCACGACAGTTTAGACTGCTGAACACTGAAGCTTTCTTT. It codes for CASSRQFRLLNTEAFF.

The DNA for the CDR3 is TGCGCCAGCAGCCCGGGGTGGCAAGAGACCCAGTACTTC. Its translation is CASSPGWQETQYF. The chain is built from TRBV5-1 and TRBJ2-5, with a tentative D call TRBD2 (5 bases). The CDR3 length is 13 residues. V lost 4 bases and J lost 2, with 9 bases in between. Germline CDR1 is SGHRS and CDR2 is YFSETQ.

The chain couples TRBV10-2 to TRBJ2-3, with D perhaps matching TRBD2 (5 bases). Deletions cut 8 bases from V and 3 bases from J, with 6 bases between. CDR3 length: 11 residues. Germline V gene data show CDR1 as WSHSY and CDR2 as SAAADI. CDR3 amino acids: CASLATDTQYF. CDR3 DNA sequence: TGCGCCAGCTTAGCGACAGATACGCAGTATTTT.

The gene calls are TRBV9 and TRBJ2-6, with D possibly matching TRBD2 (6 bases). Germline V gene data show CDR1 as SGDLS and CDR2 as YYNGEE. V was cut by 5 bases and J by 3 bases, with 18 bases left in between. This CDR3 contains 17 residues. The CDR3 DNA sequence: TGTGCCAGCAGTGACGTCGGGGGTAGTGGTGGGGCCAACGTCCTGACTTTC. As protein: CASSDVGGSGGANVLTF. The full variable domain, with the rest looked up from reference TRBV9 and TRBJ2-6, is DSGVTQTPKHLITATGQRVTLRCSPRSGDLSVYWYQQSLDQGLQFLIQYYNGEERAKGNILERFSAQQFPDLHSELNLSSLELGDSALYFCASSDVGGSGGANVLTFGAGSRLTVL.

The genes are TRBV13 and TRBJ1-2; TRBD1 might be the D (5 bases). CDR1 PRHDT and CDR2 FYEKMQ come from the germline V gene (reference sequence). This CDR3 spans 14 amino acids. Trimming shortened V by 3 bases and J by 4 bases, and 12 bases separated the two germline ends. In DNA form, the CDR3 reads TGTGCCAGCAGCTTGCGGGGCCTTGTCTATGGCTACACCTTC. Translated: CASSLRGLVYGYTF.

The chain is built from TRBV5-4 and TRBJ2-7, with TRBD2 as a possible D gene (6 bases). CDR3 length: 15 amino acids. Trimming pared 0 bases from V and 2 bases from J, leaving 12 bases between. Germline loops: CDR1 SGHNT, CDR2 YYREEE (reference sequence). For the CDR3, the DNA is TGTGCCAGCAGCTTGGGTCTAGCGCCGGCCTACGAGCAGTACTTC. Translated, it gives CASSLGLAPAYEQYF.

CDR3 bases: TGTGCCAGCGCCTTAGCGAACCAAGAGACCCAGTACTTC. Its protein product is CASALANQETQYF. V usage is TRBV7-3 and J usage is TRBJ2-5, with a weak D call TRBD2 (5 bases). The CDR3 covers 13 residues. CDR1 is SGHTA and CDR2 is FQGTGA in the germline V gene. Between the trimmed V and J ends, which lost 8 bases and 0 bases, there was a span of 10 bases. The whole variable domain, remainder taken from reference TRBV7-3 and TRBJ2-5, is GAGVSQTPSNKVTEKGKYVELRCDPISGHTALYWYRQSLGQGPEFLIYFQGTGAADDSGLPNDRFFAVRPEGSVSTLKIQRTERGDSAVYLCASALANQETQYFGPGTRLLVL.

V is TRBV6-1 and J is TRBJ1-5; weak D call: TRBD1 (5 bases). This CDR3 region has 14 residues. V lost 8 bases and J 4 bases, leaving 15 bases between the germline ends. Germline values: CDR1 MNHNS, CDR2 SASEGT. The CDR3, as DNA: TGTGCCAGCGATCTGGGCGGGGCAAATCAGCCCCAGCATTTT. Translation gives CASDLGGANQPQHF.

The chain has TRBV6-5 and TRBJ1-6, with a tentative D call TRBD1 (6 bases). There are 15 residues in the CDR3. Germline-derived CDR1 and CDR2 are MNHEY and SVGAGI. V was trimmed by 4 bases and J by 7 bases, leaving 14 bases between them. DNA of the CDR3: TGTGCCAGCAGTTTCGACAGGACGGGCAATTCACCCCTCCACTTT. Translating gives CASSFDRTGNSPLHF.

V usage is TRBV7-6 and J usage is TRBJ2-5; D unclear. The CDR3 has 12 residues. The V end lost 2 bases, the J end lost 5 bases, and 6 bases lay between the germline ends. The germline gives CDR1 SGHVS, CDR2 FNYEAQ. CDR3 region: CASSLNRETQYF. DNA for the CDR3: TGTGCCAGCAGCTTAAATCGTGAGACCCAGTACTTC.

This clone was seen only a few times. For the CDR3, the DNA is TGTGCCAGCAGTTACTCGGGAGGGTCGAATCAGCCCCAGCATTTT. Its protein is CASSYSGGSNQPQHF. The chain couples TRBV6-5 to TRBJ1-5, with unresolved D. This CDR3 spans 15 amino acids. The V end lost 0 bases, the J end lost 4 bases, and 10 bases lay between the germline ends. Germline V CDR1 and CDR2: MNHEY, SVGAGI.

The chain is built from TRBV4-3 and TRBJ2-3; TRBD2 aligns across 10 bases. Germline V CDR1 and CDR2: LGHNA, YSLEER. This CDR3 is 19 amino acids long. Trimming took 0 bases from V and 3 from J; bases not matched to a gene: 12. The CDR3 region is CASSQDTGSGRAGTDTQYF. The CDR3 DNA reads TGCGCCAGCAGCCAAGATACTGGCAGCGGGAGGGCCGGGACAGATACGCAGTATTTT.

The V and J genes are TRBV19 and TRBJ2-1, with D perhaps matching TRBD1 (6 bases). Trimming left V 5 bases short and J 7 bases short, with 15 bases between. This CDR3 is built from 14 residues. Germline values: CDR1 LNHDA, CDR2 SQIVND (reference sequence). CDR3 loop: CASSFGQSPNEQFF. For the CDR3, the DNA is TGTGCCAGTAGTTTTGGACAGAGCCCTAATGAGCAGTTCTTC.

The table lists this clone with a count of one. This sequence joins TRBV6-6 and TRBJ2-3; TRBD1 matches 7 bases. The CDR3 extends over 16 amino acids. Losses at the gene ends were 2 bases for V and 2 bases for J; bases not matched to a gene: 7. Germline lookup yields CDR1 MNHNY and CDR2 SVGAGI (reference sequence). The CDR3 here is CASSYDQGEFTDTQYF. DNA of the CDR3: TGTGCCAGCAGTTACGATCAGGGGGAATTCACAGATACGCAGTATTTT.

This clone was detected once. The genes are TRBV11-3 and TRBJ2-3; possible D gene TRBD2, 5 bases. V lost 1 base and J lost 0, with 8 bases in between. The germline V gene encodes CDR1 SGHNT and CDR2 YENEEA. This CDR3 is built from 15 residues. CDR3 loop: CASSLAGTSTDTQYF. The CDR3 DNA reads TGTGCCAGCAGCTTAGCGGGAACTAGCACAGATACGCAGTATTTT.

This rearrangement joins TRBV28 to TRBJ2-1, with 8 bases identical to TRBD2. CDR1 is MDHEN and CDR2 is SYDVKM in the germline V gene. The CDR3 consists of 15 residues. V was clipped by 5 bases and J by 4 bases; unmatched bases: 7. CDR3 DNA: TGTGCCAGCAGTATAAGCGGGGGAGGATACAATGAGCAGTTCTTC. Its protein product is CASSISGGGYNEQFF.

The chain couples TRBV5-4 to TRBJ2-2, with D possibly being TRBD1 (6 bases). V was shortened by 7 bases and J by 4 bases, with 14 bases between the two germline ends. The CDR3 is 14 amino acids. CDR1 SGHNT and CDR2 YYREEE come from the germline V gene (reference sequence). CDR3 DNA: TGTGCCAGCTCTGTGCAGGGGATCACCGGGGAGCTGTTTTTT. Its translation is CASSVQGITGELFF.

The rearrangement links TRBV4-2 to TRBJ2-5; a weak D match, TRBD2 (5 bases). V was clipped by 2 bases and J by 2 bases, with 6 bases between them. Germline loops: CDR1 LGHNA, CDR2 YNFKEQ. CDR3 length equals 13 residues. For the CDR3, the DNA is TGTGCCAGCAGCCAAATAGCGCAAGAGACCCAGTACTTC. Translated, it gives CASSQIAQETQYF.

The CDR3 DNA reads TGTGCCAGCAGTCCGCAGGGGGACACTGAAGCTTTCTTT. It encodes CASSPQGDTEAFF. The rearrangement uses TRBV28 and TRBJ1-1; 7 bases map to TRBD1. The CDR3 has 13 residues. V lost 5 bases to trimming and J lost 3 bases; unmatched junction nucleotides: 3. CDR1 and CDR2 (germline): MDHEN, SYDVKM.

V usage is TRBV27 and J usage is TRBJ2-1, with a weak D call TRBD2 (5 bases). This CDR3 spans 16 amino acids. CDR1 and CDR2 (germline): MNHEY, SMNVEV (reference sequence). Trimming took off 0 bases at V and 6 bases at J, with 15 bases between the two ends. CDR3 residues: CASSLSVLEGSNEQFF. The CDR3 DNA follows: TGTGCCAGCAGTTTATCCGTCCTAGAGGGTAGCAATGAGCAGTTCTTC.

The CDR3, as DNA: TGCGCCAGCAGCCAACAGACTAGCGGAACCTACGAGCAGTACTTC. Protein: CASSQQTSGTYEQYF. The chain joins TRBV4-1 to TRBJ2-7; 9 bases map to TRBD2. This CDR3 is built from 15 residues. The J segment lost 2 bases and the V segment lost 2 bases, leaving 4 bases of the junction unmatched. The germline V gene has CDR1 MGHRA and CDR2 YSYEKL.

This chain connects TRBV6-1 to TRBJ1-5, with TRBD1 as a possible D gene (5 bases). This CDR3 has 13 residues. Germline V CDR1 and CDR2: MNHNS, SASEGT. Trimming took 6 bases from V and 6 from J, leaving 12 bases between them. This CDR3 is CASRGGRTQPQHF. CDR3 DNA sequence: TGTGCCAGCAGGGGGGGAAGAACTCAGCCCCAGCATTTT.

The chain carries TRBV18 and TRBJ1-1, with a weak D call TRBD1 (5 bases). The CDR3 totals 13 residues. V lost 6 bases and J 2 bases, leaving 10 bases between the germline ends. Germline V gene sequence: CDR1 KGHSH, CDR2 LQKENI. CDR3: CASSETDNTEAFF. The CDR3 DNA reads TGTGCCAGCTCTGAGACAGACAACACTGAAGCTTTCTTT. The variable domain in full, completed from reference TRBV18 and TRBJ1-1, reads NAGVMQNPRHLVRRRGQEARLRCSPMKGHSHVYWYRQLPEEGLKFMVYLQKENIIDESGMPKERFSAEFPKEGPSILRIQQVVRGDSAAYFCASSETDNTEAFFGQGTRLTVV.